This T cell receptor (beta chain) was documented in a study of blood T cell repertoires in COVID-19. The wider study: From the United States, Italy and Spain came samples of acute and convalescent COVID-19.

The V gene's germline CDR1 is SGHVS and CDR2 FNYEAQ. Germline trimming cut 5 bases from V and 6 bases from J; bases unmatched to any gene: 10. The CDR3 length is 15 residues. TCRdb keeps only in-frame clones here, not all; method: immunoSEQ multiplex PCR. The profile shows under 500,000 clones, roughly 85% of them singletons. The clonotype originates from a woman under 30 with acute COVID-19. This chain joins TRBV7-6 and TRBJ2-3; 8 positions match TRBD2. The sample consisted of PBMCs or T cells enriched from blood (not recorded which). The CDR3 spells CASSPGGPEYDTQYF. The CDR3 bases are TGTGCCAGCAGCCCGGGGGGGCCTGAATACGATACGCAGTATTTT.